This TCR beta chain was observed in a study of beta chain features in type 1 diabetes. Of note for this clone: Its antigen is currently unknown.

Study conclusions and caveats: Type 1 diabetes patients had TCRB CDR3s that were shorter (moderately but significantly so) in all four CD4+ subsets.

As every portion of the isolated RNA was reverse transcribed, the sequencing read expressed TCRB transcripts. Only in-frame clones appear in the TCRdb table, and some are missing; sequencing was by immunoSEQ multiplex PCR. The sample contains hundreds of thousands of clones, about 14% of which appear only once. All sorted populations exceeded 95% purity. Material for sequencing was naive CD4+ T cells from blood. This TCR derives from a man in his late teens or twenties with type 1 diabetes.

The CDR3 DNA sequence: TGCAGCGGGGGACAGGGGGATGCGAATGGCTACACCTTC. Its translation: CSGGQGDANGYTF. V usage is TRBV29-1 and J usage is TRBJ1-2; 11 nucleotides agree with TRBD1. V gave up 7 bases and J gave up 6 bases; unmatched junction bases: 7. Germline V gene sequence: CDR1 SQVTM, CDR2 ANQGSEA. The CDR3 contains 13 residues.